The next 17 T cell receptor beta chains were all read from a single sample in a study of control samples from healthy donors and cancer patients. Generated by immunoSEQ multiplex PCR, the TCRdb table keeps only in-frame clones and is missing some. The sample gives around 92,000 clones, roughly 86% of which show up once; 2% to 2.5% is in the top ten. Sequencing used blood. These receptors were obtained from a man in his 60s in good health.

The rearrangement joins TRBV2 to TRBJ2-7; either TRBD1 or TRBD2 may fit D (5 bases each). Per germline, CDR1 SNHLY and CDR2 FYNNEI. The CDR3 length is 13 residues. Trimming took 8 bases from V and 4 from J, leaving 15 bases between them. The CDR3 region has the DNA TGTGCCAGCCGAGGGACGTCAACTTACGAGCAGTACTTC. This encodes CASRGTSTYEQYF.

V is TRBV5-4 and J is TRBJ2-1, with TRBD2 matching 8 bases. Germline-derived CDR1 and CDR2 are SGHNT and YYREEE (reference sequence). The CDR3 is made up of 15 amino acids. V shed 2 bases, J shed 8 bases, and the junction held 9 bases outside the gene matches. As DNA, the CDR3 is TGTGCCAGCAGCTTAGGCGGGGGGCCGGGGGATGAGCAGTTCTTC. Protein product: CASSLGGGPGDEQFF. The variable domain in full, with the rest retrieved from reference TRBV5-4 and TRBJ2-1, is ETGVTQSPTHLIKTRGQQVTLRCSSQSGHNTVSWYQQALGQGPQFIFQYYREEENGRGNFPPRFSGLQFPNYSSELNVNALELDDSALYLCASSLGGGPGDEQFFGPGTRLTVL.

The chain couples TRBV3-1 (or the pseudogene TRBV3-2) to TRBJ2-2; D is tentatively TRBD1 or TRBD2 (5 bases each). With 8 bases removed from V and 4 bases from J, the gap between germline ends came to 17 bases. This CDR3 has 15 amino acids. Germline lookup yields CDR1 LGHDT and CDR2 YNNKEL (reference sequence). The CDR3: CASRVGTISTGELFF. CDR3 coding DNA: TGTGCCAGCCGGGTAGGGACCATTTCCACCGGGGAGCTGTTTTTT.

The chain is built from TRBV19 and TRBJ2-7; either TRBD1 or TRBD2 may supply D (5 bases each). Between the trimmed V and J ends, which lost 5 bases and 0 bases, there was a span of 11 bases. This CDR3 comprises 14 residues. Per the germline V gene, CDR1 is LNHDA and CDR2 is SQIVND (reference sequence). DNA of the CDR3: TGTGCCAGTAGTGAGGGGCGTTACTCCTACGAGCAGTACTTC. Translated, it gives CASSEGRYSYEQYF.

The chain has TRBV19 and TRBJ2-1; 10 bases match TRBD2. V was pared by 4 bases and J by 0 bases, with 3 bases of the junction left unmatched. The CDR3 covers 16 residues. From germline, CDR1 is LNHDA and CDR2 SQIVND (reference sequence). Here the CDR3 DNA reads TGTGCCAGTAGTAGAACTAGCGGGACCTCCTACAATGAGCAGTTCTTC. Translation gives CASSRTSGTSYNEQFF.

This chain joins TRBV28 and TRBJ2-1; 11 positions match TRBD2. Germline V gene sequence: CDR1 MDHEN, CDR2 SYDVKM. With V trimmed by 8 bases and J by 7 bases, 7 bases remained unmatched. The CDR3 covers 14 residues. The CDR3 DNA sequence: TGTGCCAGCCACACTAGCGGGAGTATGAATGAGCAGTTCTTC. Translated, it gives CASHTSGSMNEQFF.

The V and J genes are TRBV13 and TRBJ2-5; the match to TRBD2 covers 7 bases. Germline V gene sequence: CDR1 PRHDT, CDR2 FYEKMQ (reference sequence). This CDR3 is built from 16 residues. The V and J ends lost 5 bases and 3 bases, in that order; junction bases with no gene match: 12. CDR3 residues: CASSLRWAGEEETQYF. CDR3 DNA sequence: TGTGCCAGCAGCCTCAGGTGGGCGGGAGAAGAAGAGACCCAGTACTTC.

V gene TRBV3-1 (or the pseudogene TRBV3-2) combines with J gene TRBJ2-2; the match to TRBD1 covers 7 bases. The germline CDR1 and CDR2 sequences are LGHDT and YNNKEL (reference sequence). The CDR3 contains 17 residues. The junction had 7 bases not matched to a gene; V was cut back by 1 base and J by 2 bases. DNA for the CDR3: TGTGCCAGCAGCCAAGGTAGGACAGGTACTAACACCGGGGAGCTGTTTTTT. Its protein is CASSQGRTGTNTGELFF.

The genes are TRBV7-2 and TRBJ2-1; TRBD2 aligns across 10 bases. CDR1 is SGHTA, CDR2 FQGNSA, per germline. This CDR3 has 15 amino acids. Losses at the gene ends were 4 bases for V and 7 bases for J; bases not matched to a gene: 7. Here the CDR3 reads CASSWGTSVINEQFF. In nucleotides, the CDR3 is TGTGCCAGCAGCTGGGGGACTAGCGTTATTAATGAGCAGTTCTTC.

V and J are TRBV5-6 and TRBJ2-4; the match to TRBD1 covers 7 bases. V gave up 5 bases and J gave up 1 base; unmatched junction bases: 9. The CDR3 is 16 residues long. In germline, CDR1 is SGHDT, CDR2 YYEEEE. The DNA of the CDR3 is TGTGCCAGCAGATCACAGGGGCTGGGGGCCAAAAACATTCAGTACTTC. Its protein product is CASRSQGLGAKNIQYF.

The V call is TRBV2, the J call TRBJ1-5; D is uncertain. The CDR3 loop spans 13 amino acids. V lost 8 bases and J 1 base, leaving 9 bases between the germline ends. Germline V gene sequence: CDR1 SNHLY, CDR2 FYNNEI. CDR3 DNA: TGTGCCAGCCTCATCGAGAGCAATCAGCCCCAGCATTTT. It yields the protein CASLIESNQPQHF.

V usage is TRBV18 and J usage is TRBJ1-5; TRBD1 matches 10 bases. Trimming removed 3 bases from V and 5 bases from J; junction bases left unmatched: 4. CDR1 is KGHSH and CDR2 is LQKENI in the germline V gene. The CDR3 runs to 15 residues. DNA for the CDR3: TGTGCCAGCTCACCGGGACAGGGGAACTATCAGCCCCAGCATTTT. Protein: CASSPGQGNYQPQHF.

This chain uses TRBV5-1 with TRBJ2-3; tentatively, D is TRBD1 or TRBD2 (5 bases each). CDR3 length: 14 amino acids. The V end was cut by 4 bases, the J end by 8 bases, with 17 bases between. The germline gives CDR1 SGHRS, CDR2 YFSETQ. CDR3 sequence (DNA): TGCGCCAGCAGCACCGCGAGGGGCTCGGCTACGCAGTATTTT. Residues: CASSTARGSATQYF.

The chain uses TRBV18 and TRBJ1-5; 11 nucleotides line up with TRBD1. The CDR3 covers 15 residues. The germline V gene has CDR1 KGHSH and CDR2 LQKENI. The ends lost 6 bases at V and 7 bases at J; junction bases unmatched: 8. The CDR3 protein is CASSPGQGVGQPQHF. The DNA for the CDR3 is TGTGCCAGCTCCCCGGGACAGGGGGTTGGGCAGCCCCAGCATTTT. Full variable domain (outside the CDR3, taken from reference TRBV18 and TRBJ1-5): NAGVMQNPRHLVRRRGQEARLRCSPMKGHSHVYWYRQLPEEGLKFMVYLQKENIIDESGMPKERFSAEFPKEGPSILRIQQVVRGDSAAYFCASSPGQGVGQPQHFGDGTRLSIL.

V is TRBV19 and J is TRBJ2-2, with a possible D match to TRBD2 (6 bases). The CDR3 covers 14 residues. Germline V lookup: CDR1 LNHDA, CDR2 SQIVND (reference sequence). V was clipped by 9 bases and J by 1 base, with 12 bases between them. The CDR3 loop is CASLSAGNTGELFF. The CDR3 nucleotides read TGTGCCAGCCTATCAGCGGGGAACACCGGGGAGCTGTTTTTT.

The gene calls are TRBV9 and TRBJ1-4; D possibly corresponds to TRBD1 (6 bases). The CDR3 spans 14 residues. In germline, CDR1 is SGDLS, CDR2 YYNGEE. The V and J ends lost 5 bases and 6 bases respectively, with 14 bases between them. The CDR3 DNA reads as TGTGCCAGCAGTGCCGGGACACCGTATGAAAAACTGTTTTTT. The encoded protein is CASSAGTPYEKLFF.

The rearrangement links TRBV24-1 to TRBJ2-2; 11 bases fit TRBD1. The germline CDR1 and CDR2 sequences are KGHDR and SFDVKD. Trimming at V came to 3 bases and at J to 7 bases, leaving 6 bases not matched to a gene. The CDR3 loop spans 16 amino acids. The CDR3 loop is CATSDPHGTGGGELFF. In DNA form, the CDR3 reads TGTGCCACCAGTGATCCCCACGGGACAGGGGGCGGGGAGCTGTTTTTT.